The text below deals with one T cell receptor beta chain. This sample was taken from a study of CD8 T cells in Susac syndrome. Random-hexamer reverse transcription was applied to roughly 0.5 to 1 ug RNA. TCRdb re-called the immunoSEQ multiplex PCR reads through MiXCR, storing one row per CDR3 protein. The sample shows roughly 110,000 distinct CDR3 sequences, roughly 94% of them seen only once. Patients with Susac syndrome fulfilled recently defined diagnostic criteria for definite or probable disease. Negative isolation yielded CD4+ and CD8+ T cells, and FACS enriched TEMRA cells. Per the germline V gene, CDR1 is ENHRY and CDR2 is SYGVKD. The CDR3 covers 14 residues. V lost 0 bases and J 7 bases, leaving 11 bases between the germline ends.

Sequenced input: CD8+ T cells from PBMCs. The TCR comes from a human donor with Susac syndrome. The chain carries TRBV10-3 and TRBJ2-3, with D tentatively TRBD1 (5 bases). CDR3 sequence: CAISESAGWNTQYF. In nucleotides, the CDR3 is TGTGCCATCAGTGAGTCGGCAGGGTGGAATACGCAGTATTTT.